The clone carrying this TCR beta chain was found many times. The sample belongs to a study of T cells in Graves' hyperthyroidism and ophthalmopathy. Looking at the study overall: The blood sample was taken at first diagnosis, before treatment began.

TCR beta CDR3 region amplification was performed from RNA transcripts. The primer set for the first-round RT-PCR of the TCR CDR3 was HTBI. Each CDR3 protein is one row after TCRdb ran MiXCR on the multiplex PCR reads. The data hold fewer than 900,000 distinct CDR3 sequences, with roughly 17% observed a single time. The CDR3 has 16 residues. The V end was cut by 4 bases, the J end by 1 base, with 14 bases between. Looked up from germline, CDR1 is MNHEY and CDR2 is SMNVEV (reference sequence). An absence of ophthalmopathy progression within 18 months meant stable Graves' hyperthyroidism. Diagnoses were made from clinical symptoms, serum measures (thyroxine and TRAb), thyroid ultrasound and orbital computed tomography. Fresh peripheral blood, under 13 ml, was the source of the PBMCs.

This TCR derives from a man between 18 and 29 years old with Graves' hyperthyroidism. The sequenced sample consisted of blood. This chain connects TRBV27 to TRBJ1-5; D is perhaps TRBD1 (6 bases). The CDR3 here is CASSSSPGASNQPQHF. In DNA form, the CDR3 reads TGTGCCAGCAGTTCCTCACCGGGGGCGAGCAATCAGCCCCAGCATTTT.